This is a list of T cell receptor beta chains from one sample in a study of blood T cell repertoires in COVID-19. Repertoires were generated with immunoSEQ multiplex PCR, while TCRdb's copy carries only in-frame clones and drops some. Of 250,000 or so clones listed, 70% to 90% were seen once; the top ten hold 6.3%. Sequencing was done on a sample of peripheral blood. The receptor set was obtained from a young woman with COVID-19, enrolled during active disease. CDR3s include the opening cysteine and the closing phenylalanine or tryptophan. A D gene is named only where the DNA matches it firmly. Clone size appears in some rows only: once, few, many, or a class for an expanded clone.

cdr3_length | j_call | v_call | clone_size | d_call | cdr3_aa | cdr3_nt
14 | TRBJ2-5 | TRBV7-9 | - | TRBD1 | CASSSDRDQETQYF | TGTGCCAGCAGCTCCGACAGGGACCAAGAGACCCAGTACTTC
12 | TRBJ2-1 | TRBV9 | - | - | CASGPGANEQFF | TGTGCCAGCGGCCCTGGGGCCAATGAGCAGTTCTTC
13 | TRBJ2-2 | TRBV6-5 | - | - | CASRTGGSGELFF | TGTGCCAGCAGAACTGGGGGGTCCGGGGAGCTGTTTTTT
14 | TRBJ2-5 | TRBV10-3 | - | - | CAISTSETQETQYF | TGTGCCATCAGCACCTCGGAGACCCAAGAGACCCAGTACTTC
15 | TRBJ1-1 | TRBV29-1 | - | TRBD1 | CSVSGTGSGNTEAFF | TGCAGCGTCTCCGGGACAGGGTCTGGGAACACTGAAGCTTTCTTT
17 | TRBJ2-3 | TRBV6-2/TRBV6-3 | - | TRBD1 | CASSYPQTGAVYNTQYF | TGTGCCAGCAGTTACCCGCAGACAGGGGCCGTGTATAATACGCAGTATTTT
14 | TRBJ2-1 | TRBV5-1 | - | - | CASSLAGALNEQFF | TGCGCCAGCAGCTTGGCGGGAGCACTGAATGAGCAGTTCTTC
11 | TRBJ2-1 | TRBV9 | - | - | CASMRGHEQFF | TGTGCCAGCATGCGGGGGCATGAGCAGTTCTTC
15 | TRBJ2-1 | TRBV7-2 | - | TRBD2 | CASSLVNLAGNEQFF | TGTGCCAGCAGCTTAGTGAACCTAGCGGGGAATGAGCAGTTCTTC
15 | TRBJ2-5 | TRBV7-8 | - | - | CASSPEIHYQETQYF | TGTGCCAGCAGCCCTGAGATCCATTACCAAGAGACCCAGTACTTC
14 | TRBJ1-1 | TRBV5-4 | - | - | CASSFSTKNTEAFF | TGTGCCAGCAGCTTCTCCACAAAGAACACTGAAGCTTTCTTT
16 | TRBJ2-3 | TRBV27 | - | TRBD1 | CASSPHRGIGTDTQYF | TGTGCCAGCAGTCCTCACAGGGGGATAGGCACAGATACGCAGTATTTT
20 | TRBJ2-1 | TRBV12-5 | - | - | CASGLLMRYDYTLSYNEQFF | TGTGCTAGTGGTTTGTTGATGAGGTATGATTATACTCTCTCCTACAATGAGCAGTTCTTC
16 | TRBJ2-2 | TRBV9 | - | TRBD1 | CASSGPGQGDTGELFF | TGTGCCAGCAGCGGACCGGGACAGGGGGACACCGGGGAGCTGTTTTTT
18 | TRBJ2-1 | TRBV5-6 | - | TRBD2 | CASSLFGLAGGGKNEQFF | TGTGCCAGCAGCTTATTTGGGCTAGCGGGGGGCGGAAAGAATGAGCAGTTCTTC
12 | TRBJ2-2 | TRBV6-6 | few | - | CASSFITGELFF | TGTGCCAGCAGTTTCATCACCGGGGAGCTGTTTTTT
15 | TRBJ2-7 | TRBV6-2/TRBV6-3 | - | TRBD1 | CASSYSLTGDTEQYF | TGTGCCAGCAGTTACTCACTGACAGGGGATACCGAGCAGTACTTC
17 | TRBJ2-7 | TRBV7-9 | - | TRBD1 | CASSNNRGRPWGDEQYF | TGTGCCAGCAGCAACAACAGGGGGCGGCCCTGGGGTGACGAGCAGTACTTC
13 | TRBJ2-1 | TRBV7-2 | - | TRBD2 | CASLRLADNEQFF | TGTGCCAGCCTGCGGCTAGCGGACAATGAGCAGTTCTTC
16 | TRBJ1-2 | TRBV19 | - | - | CASIQTVRGFNYGYTF | TGTGCCAGTATCCAGACAGTGAGAGGATTTAACTATGGCTACACCTTC
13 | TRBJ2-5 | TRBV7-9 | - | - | CASSLLESRAQYF | TGTGCCAGCAGCTTATTAGAGAGTCGGGCCCAGTACTTC
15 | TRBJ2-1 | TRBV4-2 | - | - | CASSQPGTPDNEQFF | TGTGCCAGCAGCCAGCCGGGGACTCCCGACAATGAGCAGTTCTTC
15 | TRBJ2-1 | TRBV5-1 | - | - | CASSLGGRGYNEQFF | TGCGCCAGCAGCTTGGGGGGCAGGGGCTACAATGAGCAGTTCTTC
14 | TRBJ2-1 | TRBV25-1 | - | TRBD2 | CASSRIAGGNEQFF | TGTGCCAGCAGCCGCATAGCGGGAGGGAATGAGCAGTTCTTC
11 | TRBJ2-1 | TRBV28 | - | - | CASSDRDEQFF | TGTGCCAGCAGTGACCGGGATGAGCAGTTCTTC
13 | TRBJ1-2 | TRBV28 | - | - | CASSFLTFEGYTF | TGTGCCAGCAGTTTTCTAACCTTCGAGGGCTACACCTTC
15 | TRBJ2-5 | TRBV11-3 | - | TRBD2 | CASSFRREVQETQYF | TGTGCCAGCAGCTTCCGGCGGGAGGTCCAAGAGACCCAGTACTTC
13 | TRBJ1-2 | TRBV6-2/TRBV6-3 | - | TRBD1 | CASSRDRAVGYTF | TGTGCCAGCAGTCGGGACAGGGCAGTTGGCTACACCTTC
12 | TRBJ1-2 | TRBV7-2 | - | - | CASSLVQDGYTF | TGTGCCAGCAGCTTAGTGCAGGATGGCTACACCTTC
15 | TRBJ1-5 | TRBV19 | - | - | CASKFAAHSNQPQHF | TGTGCCAGTAAATTCGCGGCCCATAGCAATCAGCCCCAGCATTTT
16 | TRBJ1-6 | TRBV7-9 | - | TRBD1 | CASSSEGTGYGSPPHF | TGTGCCAGCAGCTCAGAAGGGACAGGGTACGGTTCACCCCCCCACTTT
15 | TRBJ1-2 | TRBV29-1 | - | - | CSVESLMSGNYGYTF | TGCAGCGTTGAAAGCTTAATGTCAGGGAACTATGGCTACACCTTC
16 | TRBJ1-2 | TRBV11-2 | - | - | CASSLFNPGDNYGYTF | TGTGCCAGCAGCTTATTTAACCCAGGGGATAACTATGGCTACACCTTC
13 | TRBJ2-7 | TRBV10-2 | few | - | CASGSSGSYEQYF | TGCGCCAGCGGGAGCTCTGGGTCCTACGAGCAGTACTTC
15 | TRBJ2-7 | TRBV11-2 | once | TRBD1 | CASSPYQGVDYEQYF | TGTGCCAGCAGCCCGTACCAGGGGGTAGACTACGAGCAGTACTTC
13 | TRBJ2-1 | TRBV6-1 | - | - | CASTRGVYNEQFF | TGTGCCAGCACCCGCGGGGTCTACAATGAGCAGTTCTTC
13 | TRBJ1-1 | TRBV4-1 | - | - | CASSQSVNTEAFF | TGCGCCAGCAGCCAAAGCGTGAACACTGAAGCTTTCTTT
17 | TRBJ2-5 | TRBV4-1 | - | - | CASSQEGLGPGHQTQYF | TGCGCCAGCAGCCAAGAAGGCCTAGGCCCAGGGCATCAGACCCAGTACTTC
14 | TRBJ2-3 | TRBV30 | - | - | CAWSNLGAADTQYF | TGTGCCTGGAGTAATCTGGGAGCGGCAGATACGCAGTATTTT
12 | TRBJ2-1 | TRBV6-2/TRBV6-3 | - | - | CASSYFLQEQFF | TGTGCCAGCAGTTATTTTCTGCAGGAGCAGTTCTTC
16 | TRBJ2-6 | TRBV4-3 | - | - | CASSLGGESGANVLTF | TGCGCCAGCAGCCTCGGCGGGGAGTCTGGGGCCAACGTCCTGACTTTC